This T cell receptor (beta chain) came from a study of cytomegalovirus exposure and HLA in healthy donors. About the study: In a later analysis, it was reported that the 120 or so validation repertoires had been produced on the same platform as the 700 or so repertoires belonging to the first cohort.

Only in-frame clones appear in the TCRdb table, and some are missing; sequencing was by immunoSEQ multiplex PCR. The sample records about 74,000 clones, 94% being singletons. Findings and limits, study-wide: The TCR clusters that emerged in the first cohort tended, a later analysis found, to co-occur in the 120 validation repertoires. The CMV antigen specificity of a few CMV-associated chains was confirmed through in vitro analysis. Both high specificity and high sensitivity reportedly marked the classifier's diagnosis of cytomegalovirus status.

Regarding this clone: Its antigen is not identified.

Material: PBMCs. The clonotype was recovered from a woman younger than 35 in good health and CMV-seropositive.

The chain's CDR3 is CASRAGERSYNEQFF. Written as DNA, the CDR3 is TGTGCCAGCCGAGCTGGGGAGCGGTCCTACAATGAGCAGTTCTTC. This chain links TRBV7-9 with TRBJ2-1; possible D gene TRBD2, 5 bases. The CDR3 is made up of 15 amino acids. With 8 bases removed from V and 1 base from J, the gap between germline ends came to 15 bases. The germline V gene encodes CDR1 SEHNR and CDR2 FQNEAQ (reference sequence).